Listed here is a single T cell receptor (beta chain). This clone was counted a single time. Its antigen is unknown. The input lacks base qualities; no much larger clone sits a single base away. The donors were healthy, HIV-negative adults who had no recently reported acute infections or vaccinations. Every donor was a Caucasian adult residing in Nashville, Tennessee, USA. CD4+ T cells were enriched by magnetic negative selection, after which naive cells were positively selected on CD45RA and the negative fraction was taken as the memory subset. Blood was obtained by leukapheresis, after which PBMCs were separated by Ficoll-Histopaque density gradient centrifugation and cryopreserved in liquid nitrogen vapor phase. Analytical flow cytometry was used to check the purity and quantity of every magnetically sorted T cell population. Genomic DNA was isolated from every sorted fraction and measured by UV absorbance on a Nanodrop 2000c.

The source of the sample is a study of shared clonotypes between healthy human individuals (dated by TCRdb to the early 2020s). Some background on the complete study: The cohort comprised a couple of women and a few men aged 18 to 49 years. For each donor, three plates each were used for CD4 naive and CD4 memory, two plates were used for CD8 naive, and one plate was used for CD8 memory. The study deeply sequenced blood TCR repertoires of five healthy adults to estimate repertoire size and the extent of clonotype sharing between individuals. To increase sequencing depth and limit assay-specific biases, different laboratories used diverse techniques to prepare libraries and sequence TCR repertoires. Leukapheresis yielded between about 0.94 and 8.9 billion PBMCs per donor.

As encoded in the germline V gene, CDR1 is SGHTA while CDR2 is FQGNSA. Including the terminal cysteine and phenylalanine, the CDR3 comprises 14 residues. Only CDR3 DNA is held: 42 bases, read in frame from base 1. The V end loses 3 bases and the J end loses 6 bases, and a stretch of 12 bases separates them. General findings and caveats noted by the study authors: Because the study included only a small number of donors, the genetic and exposure-history diversity represented was limited. Higher generation probabilities were observed for clonotypes shared by all four sorted-subset donors than for non-shared clonotypes. Larger estimated clonotype richness was generally found for naive subsets than for memory subsets. Pairwise subsampling led to the expectation that sequencing depth would affect the degree of clonotype sharing among donors. Even with the large sequencing depth, rarefaction of the sorted-subset datasets indicated that sequencing was incomplete. When a handful of donors were compared, the shared fraction of clonotypes was roughly 4.8% for naive CD4, over 3% for naive CD8, 2.3% for memory CD4, and 0.4% for memory CD8. Only blood was sampled, and tissue TCR repertoires likely differ from those in blood.

Using the deep immunoSEQ assay, multiplex PCR amplified TCR CDR3 regions from genomic DNA. Extracted genomic DNA from each cell subset was distributed evenly across all wells of several immunoSEQ 96-well plates, and each plate was treated as a replicate. Each replicate PCR for sorted subsets received roughly 200 ng genomic DNA, equal to roughly 30,000 T cell genomes. Purified libraries were quantified with a Qubit 3.0 fluorometer, sized on a Bioanalyzer 2100, and re-quantified with the KAPA Library Quantification kit. Every immunoSEQ 96-well plate was sequenced on a separate single-read 150-cycle Illumina NextSeq 550 flow cell. Concerning the study's data processing: The immunoSEQ output contained only junctional sequences without quality scores, so filtering could not match that applied to full-length reads. To assign V/J genes and CDR3, sequences were annotated using PyIR, a Python wrapper for IgBLAST v1.9, with IMGT germline references. Reads were removed for weak V/J assignments (E-value above 1e-6), missing CDR3, stop codons, out-of-frame junctions, or ambiguous translated residues. V3J clonotypes were defined as sequences sharing the same inferred V gene, J gene, and CDR3 amino acid sequence. Percentage overlap between repertoires was calculated by dividing the number of shared unique clonotypes by the size of the smaller repertoire. RTK rarefaction, the Chao1 estimator, and Recon v2.1 estimates of unobserved clonotypes were used to assess repertoire richness. For all TCRbeta clonotypes obtained by the gDNA method from a few donors, generation probabilities were computed with OLGA. The table was pulled from immuneACCESS by TCRdb, which kept in-frame rearrangements only. Such tables lose some clones; where checked, under half of the loss comes from unresolved V genes, and the rest has no known cause. Clone size and the V and J calls come from that table; the DNA yielded D and trimming. For this sample there are roughly 2.2 million clones; roughly 93% appear just once. 0.35% to 0.5% of the sample lies in the top ten.

This TCR was sampled from a man between 18 and 35 years old in good health. Some clones in this sample may be carry-over from other donors' samples. This chain joins TRBV7-2 to TRBJ1-3, with TRBD1 perhaps the D gene, on 6 matching bases. Sample: naive CD4+ T cells from PBMCs. The sample's cell subset or site, from its label and the paper: CD45RA+ positively selected. CDR3 loop: CASSFGGGENTIYF. The DNA sequence reads TGTGCCAGCAGCTTTGGTGGGGGCGAAAACACCATATATTTT.